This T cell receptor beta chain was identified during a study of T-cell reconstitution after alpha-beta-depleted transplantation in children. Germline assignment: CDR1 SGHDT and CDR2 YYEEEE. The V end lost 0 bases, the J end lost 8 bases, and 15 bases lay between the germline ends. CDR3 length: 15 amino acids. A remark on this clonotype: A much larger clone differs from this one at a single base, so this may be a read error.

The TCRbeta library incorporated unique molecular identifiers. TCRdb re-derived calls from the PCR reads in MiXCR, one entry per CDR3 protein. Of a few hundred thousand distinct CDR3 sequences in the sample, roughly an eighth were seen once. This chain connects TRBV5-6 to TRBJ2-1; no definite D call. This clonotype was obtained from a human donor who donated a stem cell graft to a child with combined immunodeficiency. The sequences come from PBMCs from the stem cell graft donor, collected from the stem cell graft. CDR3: CASSLGLLLGHEQFF. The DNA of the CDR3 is TGTGCCAGCAGCTTGGGGCTGCTCCTAGGTCATGAGCAGTTCTTC.